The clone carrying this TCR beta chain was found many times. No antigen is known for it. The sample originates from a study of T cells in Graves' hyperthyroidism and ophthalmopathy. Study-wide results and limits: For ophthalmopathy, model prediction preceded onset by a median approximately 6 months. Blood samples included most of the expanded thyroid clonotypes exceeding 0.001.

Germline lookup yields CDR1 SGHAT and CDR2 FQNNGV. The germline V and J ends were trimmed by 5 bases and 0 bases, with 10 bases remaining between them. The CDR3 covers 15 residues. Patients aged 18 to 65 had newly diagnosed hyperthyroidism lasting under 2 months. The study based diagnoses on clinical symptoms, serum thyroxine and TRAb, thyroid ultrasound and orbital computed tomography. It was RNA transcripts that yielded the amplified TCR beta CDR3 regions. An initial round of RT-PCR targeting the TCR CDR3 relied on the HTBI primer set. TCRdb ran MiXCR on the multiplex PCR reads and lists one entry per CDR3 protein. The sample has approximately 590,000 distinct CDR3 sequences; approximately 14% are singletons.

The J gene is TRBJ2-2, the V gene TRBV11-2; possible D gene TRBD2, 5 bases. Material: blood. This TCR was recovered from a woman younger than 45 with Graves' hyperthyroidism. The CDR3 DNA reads TGTGCCAGCAGCCCCGGACTGCCGAACACCGGGGAGCTGTTTTTT. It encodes CASSPGLPNTGELFF. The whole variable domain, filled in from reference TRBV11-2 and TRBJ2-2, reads EAGVAQSPRYKIIEKRQSVAFWCNPISGHATLYWYQQILGQGPKLLIQFQNNGVVDDSQLPKDRFSAERLKGVDSTLKIQPAKLEDSAVYLCASSPGLPNTGELFFGEGSRLTVL.